A single sample gave rise to the 25 T cell receptor beta chains below, sequenced in a study of blood T cell repertoires in COVID-19 (TCRdb year 2020). To prepare the library, the immunoSEQ multiplex PCR assay was applied. TCRdb limited this immuneACCESS table to in-frame rearrangements with V and J called. A share of clones is missing; checked studies link under half to unresolved V genes, and the rest is unexplained. Within this sample are about 340,000 clones, with about 87% of them counted one time only. The ten largest clones take up around 6% of the sample. The source material was peripheral blood. These receptor sequences come from a woman between 50 and 59 years old with COVID-19, enrolled during active disease.

The CDR3 bases are TGTGCCAGCAGCTTACGGCTAGGGAGCTCCTACGAGCAGTACTTC. Amino acids: CASSLRLGSSYEQYF. The chain carries TRBV7-7 and TRBJ2-7; tentative D call: TRBD2 (5 bases). Trimming removed 2 bases at V and 0 bases at J, with 11 bases between. CDR1 and CDR2 (germline): SSHAT, FNYEAQ (reference sequence). CDR3 length: 15 residues. The whole variable domain, filled in from reference TRBV7-7 and TRBJ2-7, reads GAGVSQSPRYKVTKRGQDVTLRCDPISSHATLYWYQQALGQGPEFLTYFNYEAQPDKSGLPSDRFSAERPEGSISTLTIQRTEQRDSAMYRCASSLRLGSSYEQYFGPGTRLTVT.

The chain employs TRBV6-2 or TRBV6-3 and TRBJ2-1, with 7 positions matching TRBD2. V lost 2 bases, J lost 12 bases, and 1 base stayed unmatched. Germline V gives CDR1 MNHEY, CDR2 SVGEGT. The CDR3 has 11 residues. Here the CDR3 reads CASSYGGGQFF. CDR3 sequence (DNA): TGTGCCAGCAGTTACGGGGGGGGGCAGTTCTTC.

The gene calls are TRBV2 and TRBJ1-1; maybe TRBD1 (5 bases). Germline assignment: CDR1 SNHLY and CDR2 FYNNEI. With 5 bases removed from V and 5 bases from J, the gap between germline ends came to 15 bases. The CDR3 is 14 residues long. The CDR3 DNA follows: TGTGCCAGCAGTCGCCGCGGGGCTGGAACTGAAGCTTTCTTT. Translating it yields CASSRRGAGTEAFF.

The V call is TRBV3-1 (or the pseudogene TRBV3-2), the J call TRBJ2-1, with TRBD1 matching over 9 bases. This CDR3 has 14 residues. Germline V gene lookup returns CDR1 LGHDT and CDR2 YNNKEL (reference sequence). V shed 8 bases and J 8 bases; nucleotides not matched to a gene: 10. CDR3 sequence reads: CASDSGTGSYEQFF. The CDR3 DNA is TGTGCCAGCGACTCCGGGACAGGGTCTTATGAGCAGTTCTTC.

This clone was detected once. This chain joins TRBV18 and TRBJ2-2; tentative D call: TRBD2 (5 bases). V lost 4 bases, J lost 1 base, and 13 bases lay in between. Germline V gene data show CDR1 as KGHSH and CDR2 as LQKENI. The CDR3 loop spans 16 amino acids. CDR3 DNA: TGTGCCAGCTCACAGTCGGTTGGACTGAACACCGGGGAGCTGTTTTTT. Its translation is CASSQSVGLNTGELFF.

The table lists this clone with a few counts. The chain employs TRBV7-6 and TRBJ1-4; 12 nucleotides align to TRBD1. Trimming took 1 base from V and 7 from J; bases not matched to a gene: 13. Germline CDR1 reads SGHVS; CDR2 reads FNYEAQ. CDR3 size: 19 residues. The CDR3 here is CASSLDSGTGGRSGEKLFF. The CDR3 nucleotides are TGTGCCAGCAGCTTAGATTCCGGGACAGGGGGCCGGTCTGGTGAAAAACTGTTTTTT.

Of note for this clone: Additional DNA sequences in this sample encode the identical CDR3. CDR3 in amino acids: CASSQVQGNYGYTF. Written as DNA, the CDR3 is TGTGCCAGCAGCCAAGTTCAGGGGAACTATGGCTACACCTTC. The chain links TRBV3-1 (or the pseudogene TRBV3-2) to TRBJ1-2; weak D call: TRBD1 (6 bases). CDR3 length equals 14 residues. CDR1 is LGHDT and CDR2 is YNNKEL in the germline V gene (reference sequence). Trimming removed 1 base at V and 2 bases at J, with 8 bases between.

Of note for this clone: Other DNA sequences of this sample code for an identical CDR3. V and J are TRBV5-4 and TRBJ1-1; the match to TRBD1 covers 8 bases. Germline CDR1 is SGHNT and CDR2 is YYREEE (reference sequence). There are 14 residues in the CDR3. V lost 4 bases, J lost 0 bases, and 2 bases stayed unmatched. The CDR3 sequence is CASSRTGLNTEAFF. CDR3 in DNA: TGTGCCAGCAGCCGGACAGGGTTGAACACTGAAGCTTTCTTT. The entire variable domain, with the rest obtained from reference TRBV5-4 and TRBJ1-1, is as follows: ETGVTQSPTHLIKTRGQQVTLRCSSQSGHNTVSWYQQALGQGPQFIFQYYREEENGRGNFPPRFSGLQFPNYSSELNVNALELDDSALYLCASSRTGLNTEAFFGQGTRLTVV.

The chain carries TRBV18 and TRBJ1-4; no reliable D call. The CDR3 sequence is 16 residues long. The germline V gene encodes CDR1 KGHSH and CDR2 LQKENI. Trimming stripped 3 bases from V and 0 bases from J, with 11 bases between. The CDR3 spells CASSPRTPATNEKLFF. In DNA, the CDR3 is TGTGCCAGCTCACCCCGCACACCTGCAACTAATGAAAAACTGTTTTTT.

The V call is TRBV11-2, the J call TRBJ1-4, with D unresolved. V dropped 6 bases and J dropped 3 bases, with 11 bases sitting between them. Per germline, CDR1 SGHAT and CDR2 FQNNGV. The CDR3 is 14 amino acids. The CDR3 region is CASRRAGANEKLFF. CDR3 DNA: TGTGCCAGCAGGCGGGCAGGCGCTAATGAAAAACTGTTTTTT.

J is TRBJ2-1 and V is TRBV7-9; 8 nucleotides align to TRBD1. V lost 2 bases, J lost 0 bases, and 3 bases stayed unmatched. The CDR3 runs 16 residues. The V gene's germline CDR1 is SEHNR and CDR2 FQNEAQ (reference sequence). The CDR3 spells CASSLNRGSSYNEQFF. The CDR3, as DNA: TGTGCCAGCAGCTTAAACAGGGGGAGCTCCTACAATGAGCAGTTCTTC.

This chain links TRBV11-3 with TRBJ1-1, with D possibly TRBD1 on 5 matching bases. The V gene lost 0 bases and the J gene lost 5 bases, with 10 bases spanning the gap. The germline V gene encodes CDR1 SGHNT and CDR2 YENEEA. CDR3 length equals 14 residues. CDR3 amino acids: CASSLENPGTEAFF. CDR3 DNA sequence: TGTGCCAGCAGCTTAGAAAACCCAGGGACTGAAGCTTTCTTT.

The chain uses TRBV29-1 and TRBJ2-3, with D possibly TRBD1 on 6 matching bases. This CDR3 is built from 11 residues. The germline V gene has CDR1 SQVTM and CDR2 ANQGSEA. Deletions cut 6 bases from V and 3 bases from J, with 7 bases between. CDR3 in amino acids: CSVDSTDTQYF. As DNA, the CDR3 is TGCAGCGTGGACAGTACAGATACGCAGTATTTT.

The V gene is TRBV7-3, the J gene TRBJ2-3; D is perhaps TRBD2 (6 bases). The CDR3 spans 16 residues. Germline values: CDR1 SGHTA, CDR2 FQGTGA. With 6 bases removed from V and 6 bases from J, the gap between germline ends came to 22 bases. DNA of the CDR3: TGTGCCAGCAGGGGACGGAGCGGGTTCTCAGAGGATACGCAGTATTTT. Amino acids: CASRGRSGFSEDTQYF.

The chain employs TRBV4-3 and TRBJ1-2, with 9 bases that match TRBD1. The CDR3 contains 17 residues. The germline gives CDR1 LGHNA, CDR2 YSLEER. Germline trimming cut 4 bases from V and 4 bases from J; bases unmatched to any gene: 13. In nucleotides, the CDR3 is TGCGCCAGCAGCCTGTCGGGGACAGGGAGTTCTATCTATGGCTACACCTTC. It specifies CASSLSGTGSSIYGYTF.

V is TRBV5-6 and J is TRBJ2-1, with 11 bases that match TRBD2. Germline assignment: CDR1 SGHDT and CDR2 YYEEEE. CDR3 length: 19 amino acids. V shed 4 bases, J shed 5 bases, and the junction held 17 bases outside the gene matches. CDR3 protein: CASSRTGTSGRGFHNEQFF. DNA for the CDR3: TGTGCCAGCAGCAGAACCGGGACTAGCGGAAGGGGTTTCCACAATGAGCAGTTCTTC.

This chain uses TRBV27 with TRBJ1-2; unclear D gene. V was trimmed by 6 bases and J by 6 bases, leaving 14 bases between them. This CDR3 comprises 13 residues. Germline values: CDR1 MNHEY, CDR2 SMNVEV (reference sequence). The chain's CDR3 is CASRPRGFHGYTF. The CDR3 bases are TGTGCCAGCAGACCTCGAGGATTCCATGGCTACACCTTC.

The genes are TRBV3-1 (or the pseudogene TRBV3-2) and TRBJ2-1, with 7 bases identical to TRBD2. The CDR3 has 17 amino acids. Germline lookup yields CDR1 LGHDT and CDR2 YNNKEL (reference sequence). V was clipped by 3 bases and J by 0 bases; unmatched bases: 8. CDR3 sequence: CASSQGSGRASYNEQFF. In nucleotides, the CDR3 is TGTGCCAGCAGCCAGGGTAGCGGGCGGGCCTCCTACAATGAGCAGTTCTTC.

This chain connects TRBV3-1 (or the pseudogene TRBV3-2) to TRBJ2-7; a possible D gene is TRBD2 (5 bases). CDR1 and CDR2 from the germline V gene are LGHDT and YNNKEL (reference sequence). With 0 bases removed from V and 3 bases from J, the gap between germline ends came to 21 bases. The CDR3 is made up of 18 amino acids. DNA of the CDR3: TGTGCCAGCAGCCAAGAGGCATTAGAGCGGAAGCTACTCTACGAGCAGTACTTC. Translated, it gives CASSQEALERKLLYEQYF.

The V call is TRBV2, the J call TRBJ2-7; TRBD2 might be the D (6 bases). Deletions cut 11 bases from V and 2 bases from J, with 13 bases between. Germline values: CDR1 SNHLY, CDR2 FYNNEI. The CDR3 contains 12 residues. The CDR3 here is CAGGAETYEQYF. For the CDR3, the DNA is TGTGCCGGAGGGGCAGAGACCTACGAGCAGTACTTC.

The chain combines TRBV24-1 with TRBJ2-5; D ambiguous. Trimming took 5 bases from V and 0 from J, leaving 9 bases between them. Germline CDR1 reads KGHDR; CDR2 reads SFDVKD. CDR3 size: 14 residues. The CDR3 DNA sequence: TGTGCCACCAGTGCAATAGGAGACCAAGAGACCCAGTACTTC. This codes for CATSAIGDQETQYF.

The chain couples TRBV5-1 to TRBJ1-2; a weak D match, TRBD1 (5 bases). CDR3 size: 15 residues. V dropped 0 bases and J dropped 8 bases, with 17 bases sitting between them. CDR1 is SGHRS and CDR2 is YFSETQ in the germline V gene. The CDR3 loop is CASSLDPGSLGGYTF. The CDR3 nucleotides read TGCGCCAGCAGCTTGGACCCAGGGTCATTGGGAGGCTACACCTTC.

Comments on this clone: At one boundary the junction diverges from the germline segment, which might be a read error. The rearrangement uses TRBV7-7 and TRBJ2-5, with TRBD1 as a possible D gene (6 bases). Germline CDR1 reads SSHAT; CDR2 reads FNYEAQ (reference sequence). The CDR3 runs 16 residues. As DNA, the CDR3 is TGTGCTAGCAGCCAAAACAGGGCAAAGGACCAAGAGACCCAGTACTTC. Translating it yields CASSQNRAKDQETQYF.

V usage is TRBV21-1 and J usage is TRBJ2-7; the DNA was not used to check the table's D call, TRBD2. TRBV21-1 is a listed pseudogene. The CDR3 has 17 residues. CDR3 DNA sequence: TGTGCCAGCAGCAAAGCGTCTTACGAGGGAGGCCTTTACGAGCAGTACTTC. Translated: CASSKASYEGGLYEQYF.

This clone was found once. CDR3 in amino acids: CASSQGSTGANVLTF. Written as DNA, the CDR3 is TGTGCCAGCAGCCAAGGTAGTACTGGGGCCAACGTCCTGACTTTC. The chain uses TRBV3-1 (or the pseudogene TRBV3-2) and TRBJ2-6, with D unclear. Trimming shortened V by 1 base and J by 2 bases, and 6 bases separated the two germline ends. Germline V gene lookup returns CDR1 LGHDT and CDR2 YNNKEL (reference sequence). CDR3 length equals 15 residues.